The present T cell receptor beta chain was sequenced within a study of spatial heterogeneity in lung cancer. Study-level information: Sequencing of follow-up PBMC samples took place when they were available, at a median of roughly 2 years after resection.

Of note for this clonotype: Its antigen is not known. A much more abundant neighbour one base away suggests this may be a read error. This likely comes from a read error, as the CDR3 has no conserved phenylalanine or tryptophan at its end.

Study results and limitations: More often at tumor resection than at routine follow-up, ubiquitous expanded tumor TCRs were detected in the blood.

TCR cDNA molecules each had a unique molecular identifier. A single record per CDR3 protein comes from TCRdb applying MiXCR to the 5' RACE reads. The sample consists of some 35,000 distinct CDR3 sequences, approximately 8% of them appearing once. Described time point: blood at routine non-recurrence follow-up after resection. Frozen PBMC, nontumor lung or tumor provided whole RNA, which was sequenced unsorted. Per the germline V gene, CDR1 is SGHNT and CDR2 is YYREEE (reference sequence). J was trimmed by 3 bases and V by 0 bases; bases with no gene match: 5. The CDR3 runs 16 residues. The source material was PBMCs, sampled at follow-up. The source is a male donor with early-stage non-small cell lung cancer. This sequence joins TRBV5-4 and TRBJ2-5; 10 positions match TRBD2. CDR3 nucleotides: TGTGCCAGCAGCTTGGGTGGTAGCGGGGGGAAAGAGACCCAGTACTCC. Translated: CASSLGGSGGKETQYS.